What follows are 20 T cell receptor beta chains derived from one specimen sequenced in a study of T cells after yellow fever vaccination (dated by TCRdb to between 2019 and 2020). In light of the paper, this sample's treatment or condition label describes: live attenuated yellow fever vaccine strain. Libraries were built with 5' RACE. Instrument on record: Illumina HiSeq 2500. Starting from the raw public reads, TCRdb applied fastp trimming at Q25, assembled clones with MiXCR and retained in-frame beta chains. Each record represents a unique CDR3 protein, reported with the most common genes and DNA among its rows. A total of approximately 300,000 distinct CDR3 sequences appear in this sample, 10% to 15% of them only once. The ten most abundant clones make up approximately 0.49% of the sample. This specimen consisted of CD4+ T cells sorted from PBMCs, obtained 45 days after the yellow fever booster vaccination. All receptors come from a man younger than 45 who received the YFV17D yellow fever vaccine.

In DNA form, the CDR3 reads TGTGCCACCAGTGACCAGACAGGAACCGAAGCTTTCTTT. It yields the protein CATSDQTGTEAFF. The rearrangement links TRBV24-1 to TRBJ1-1, with a weak D call TRBD1 (6 bases). Germline V gene sequence: CDR1 KGHDR, CDR2 SFDVKD. The CDR3 has 13 residues. V was shortened by 4 bases and J by 8 bases, with 13 bases between the two germline ends.

The DNA of the CDR3 is TGTGCCAGCGGATTTAGGAGCACAGATACGCAGTATTTT. Translated, it gives CASGFRSTDTQYF. V gene TRBV6-2 or TRBV6-3 combines with J gene TRBJ2-3; D unresolved. Germline-derived CDR1 and CDR2 are MNHEY and SVGEGT. CDR3 length: 13 residues. The V and J ends lost 8 bases and 0 bases respectively, with 9 bases between them.

In its sample, this clonotype was seen a few times. V usage is TRBV12-3 or TRBV12-4 and J usage is TRBJ2-7; unclear D gene. Trimming stripped 8 bases from V and 0 bases from J, with 14 bases between. The CDR3 length is 14 residues. CDR3 nucleotides: TGTGCCAGCCGCTTCGCCTCTAGCTCCTACGAGCAGTACTTC. Its translation: CASRFASSSYEQYF.

This chain joins TRBV15 and TRBJ2-7; 8 bases are a match to TRBD1. Germline V gene data show CDR1 as LNHNV and CDR2 as YYDKDF (reference sequence). This CDR3 comprises 16 residues. The V and J ends lost 3 bases and 7 bases, in that order; junction bases with no gene match: 14. The DNA of the CDR3 is TGTGCCACCAGCAGGGCCCCGGTCAGGGGGCCGAGGGAGCAGTACTTC. Its protein product is CATSRAPVRGPREQYF.

This rearrangement joins TRBV7-8 to TRBJ2-5; D might be TRBD1 (5 bases). There are 15 residues in the CDR3. CDR1 and CDR2 from the germline V gene are SGHVS and FQNEAQ. The V end was cut by 5 bases, the J end by 5 bases, with 18 bases between. Here the CDR3 DNA reads TGTGCCAGCAGCCCGCCGGTTGGGGCGGCCGAGACCCAGTACTTC. It codes for CASSPPVGAAETQYF.

The chain uses TRBV12-3 or TRBV12-4 and TRBJ2-7; D is ambiguous. V gave up 2 bases and J gave up 4 bases, with 18 bases separating them. The CDR3 consists of 16 residues. CDR3 in amino acids: CASSLQATARLYEQYF. The CDR3 region has the DNA TGTGCCAGCAGTTTACAAGCGACCGCTCGGCTATACGAGCAGTACTTC.

V gene TRBV5-1 combines with J gene TRBJ2-5; TRBD2 is a possible D gene (6 bases). There are 16 residues in the CDR3. Trimming shortened V by 0 bases and J by 1 base, and 13 bases separated the two germline ends. CDR1 SGHRS and CDR2 YFSETQ come from the germline V gene. The CDR3: CASSLGVAEIQETQYF. DNA of the CDR3: TGCGCCAGCAGCTTGGGGGTAGCGGAGATCCAAGAGACCCAGTACTTC.

This clonotype was observed many times. The J gene is TRBJ1-1, the V gene TRBV4-3; D possibly corresponds to TRBD1 (6 bases). CDR1 is LGHNA and CDR2 is YSLEER in the germline V gene. The CDR3 covers 13 residues. Trimming took off 3 bases at V and 6 bases at J, with 11 bases between the two ends. The CDR3 loop is CASSHQQGSEAFF. DNA for the CDR3: TGCGCCAGCAGCCATCAACAGGGATCTGAAGCTTTCTTT.

This clonotype was detected a few times. The chain couples TRBV18 to TRBJ2-7; 8 bases map to TRBD2. Germline V gives CDR1 KGHSH, CDR2 LQKENI. The CDR3 runs 14 residues. Trimming took 2 bases from V and 6 from J; bases not matched to a gene: 6. The CDR3 DNA sequence: TGTGCCAGCTCACCAAACGGGAGGGCCGGCGAGCAGTACTTC. Translated, it gives CASSPNGRAGEQYF.

The table lists this clonotype with a few counts. This sequence joins TRBV7-2 and TRBJ2-3; a weak D match, TRBD1 (5 bases). V gave up 5 bases and J gave up 2 bases, with 14 bases separating them. This CDR3 is built from 15 residues. Germline lookup yields CDR1 SGHTA and CDR2 FQGNSA. This chain's CDR3 is CASSLRQYDTDTQYF. As DNA, the CDR3 is TGTGCCAGCAGCCTCCGACAGTACGACACAGATACGCAGTATTTT.

This chain uses TRBV15 with TRBJ1-4, with a possible D match to TRBD1 (5 bases). Trimming removed 0 bases at V and 4 bases at J, with 9 bases between. Germline lookup yields CDR1 LNHNV and CDR2 YYDKDF (reference sequence). The CDR3 loop spans 15 amino acids. The CDR3 spells CATSRDRRDNEKLFF. CDR3 coding DNA: TGTGCCACCAGCAGAGATCGCAGGGATAATGAAAAACTGTTTTTT.

The rearrangement links TRBV20-1 to TRBJ2-1; 7 nucleotides match TRBD2. V lost 6 bases, J lost 5 bases, and 7 bases stayed unmatched. Per the germline V gene, CDR1 is DFQATT and CDR2 is SNEGSKA (reference sequence). The CDR3 loop spans 13 amino acids. The CDR3 DNA reads TGCAGTGCAGGAGCGGGGTCCCACAATGAGCAGTTCTTC. It translates to CSAGAGSHNEQFF.

This clonotype was seen a few times. The chain uses TRBV5-6 and TRBJ2-7; 8 positions agree with TRBD2. Germline lookup yields CDR1 SGHDT and CDR2 YYEEEE. V lost 4 bases, J lost 7 bases, and 13 bases stayed unmatched. CDR3 size: 15 residues. The CDR3, as DNA: TGTGCCAGCAGCCCGTGGAGCGGGAGATGGTGGGAGCAGTACTTC. This sequence encodes CASSPWSGRWWEQYF.

The chain links TRBV16 to TRBJ1-5; 7 bases align to TRBD1. V dropped 4 bases and J dropped 4; count of bases not matched to a gene: 4. Germline V gene lookup returns CDR1 KGHSY and CDR2 FQNENV. This CDR3 is 14 amino acids long. The CDR3 region has the DNA TGTGCCAGCAGCCCTAGGACAGGTAATCAGCCCCAGCATTTT. Residues: CASSPRTGNQPQHF.

The chain joins TRBV6-1 to TRBJ2-7; D may be TRBD2 (6 bases). V was pared by 6 bases and J by 2 bases, with 11 bases between. This CDR3 comprises 13 residues. Germline CDR1 is MNHNS and CDR2 is SASEGT. The chain's CDR3 is CASRRGLAYEQYF. The CDR3 nucleotides are TGTGCCAGCAGACGGGGACTCGCCTACGAGCAGTACTTC.

The chain employs TRBV18 and TRBJ2-1, with 8 bases matching TRBD2. Germline V gives CDR1 KGHSH, CDR2 LQKENI. V was pared by 4 bases and J by 10 bases, with 9 bases of the junction left unmatched. The CDR3 extends over 14 amino acids. CDR3 DNA sequence: TGTGCCAGCTCACTACCCGGGACTAGAGGGGAGCAGTTCTTC. It encodes CASSLPGTRGEQFF. Variable domain in full (rest from reference TRBV18 and TRBJ2-1): NAGVMQNPRHLVRRRGQEARLRCSPMKGHSHVYWYRQLPEEGLKFMVYLQKENIIDESGMPKERFSAEFPKEGPSILRIQQVVRGDSAAYFCASSLPGTRGEQFFGPGTRLTVL.

The genes are TRBV28 and TRBJ2-1; possible D gene TRBD1, 6 bases. The CDR3 has 15 residues. V was trimmed by 0 bases and J by 2 bases, leaving 8 bases between them. Per germline, CDR1 MDHEN and CDR2 SYDVKM. The CDR3: CASSLWDRPYNEQFF. The CDR3 DNA reads TGTGCCAGCAGTTTATGGGACAGACCCTACAATGAGCAGTTCTTC.

The V gene is TRBV28, the J gene TRBJ2-6; 10 positions match TRBD1. Per the germline V gene, CDR1 is MDHEN and CDR2 is SYDVKM. This CDR3 contains 18 residues. Unmatched junction bases numbered 4, after V lost 0 bases and J lost 2 bases. The CDR3 coding sequence is TGTGCCAGCAGTTTATGGGGACAGGGGATAACTGGGGCCAACGTCCTGACTTTC. Encoded protein: CASSLWGQGITGANVLTF.

This clonotype came up a few times. This chain connects TRBV19 to TRBJ2-3; D is ambiguous. V lost 0 bases and J 2 bases, leaving 3 bases between the germline ends. The CDR3 loop spans 13 amino acids. CDR1 LNHDA and CDR2 SQIVND come from the germline V gene (reference sequence). The CDR3 nucleotides read TGTGCCAGTAGTATAGATCCCACAGATACGCAGTATTTT. Amino acids: CASSIDPTDTQYF.

V is TRBV28 and J is TRBJ2-5; 8 nucleotides match TRBD2. Looked up from germline, CDR1 is MDHEN and CDR2 is SYDVKM. Trimming at V came to 7 bases and at J to 5 bases, leaving 3 bases not matched to a gene. The CDR3 has 12 amino acids. This CDR3 reads CASTGGPETQYF. The CDR3, as DNA: TGTGCCAGCACGGGAGGGCCGGAGACCCAGTACTTC.